Listed below are T cell receptor beta chains from one sample, sequenced in a study of T cells in localized non-small cell lung cancer. Measured with immunoSEQ multiplex PCR; TCRdb has only the in-frame clones, and not every one. The sample lists about 53,000 clones, around 80% occurring once. The source material was peripheral blood mononuclear cells, sampled before any cancer treatment. The receptors originated from a man aged 40-75 years with stage III lung adenocarcinoma. The CDR3 runs from the conserved cysteine through the conserved F or W.

TRBJ1-2	TRBV19	CAANGGADGYTF
TRBJ1-3	TRBV19	CASSIAGGSGNTIYF
TRBJ1-1	TRBV30	CACAGQIAEAFF
TRBJ1-5	TRBV4-1	CASSQEDLSNQPQHF
TRBJ2-5	TRBV11-2	CASSSTGVVETQYF
TRBJ2-2	TRBV29-1	CSASAGTGYTGELFF
TRBJ2-5	TRBV27	CASSTAGTQYF
TRBJ2-7	TRBV19	CASSMYGVEQYF
TRBJ1-2	TRBV19	CASSIGTTPYGYTF
TRBJ2-4	TRBV6-5	CASSYKTLLAKNIQYF
TRBJ2-7	TRBV6-6	CASRSVGTSYEQYF
TRBJ1-5	TRBV7-9	CASSAAGQPQHF
TRBJ2-1	TRBV2	CAIQGQGGESYNEQFF
TRBJ1-1	TRBV18	CASSPRWADTEAFF
TRBJ2-7	TRBV5-6	CASSAGPYEQYF
TRBJ1-5	TRBV18	CASSPSTELNQPQHF
TRBJ2-3	TRBV19	CASREGGGDTQYF
TRBJ1-1	TRBV29-1	CSGGSRTRGAFF
TRBJ2-7	TRBV2	CASQPGINDSYEQYF
TRBJ2-7	TRBV19	CASNNWGLTYEQYF
TRBJ1-1	TRBV5-4	CASQDDTEAFF
TRBJ1-2	TRBV5-5	CASSSEANYGYTF
TRBJ1-4	TRBV5-4	CASSPNRRDEKLFF
TRBJ2-5	TRBV18	CASSVAQGGGQETQYF
TRBJ1-1	TRBV2	CARKDTEAFF
TRBJ2-7	TRBV5-6	CASSLSRGKQYF
TRBJ2-1	TRBV6-5	CASRYRDSDPNEQFF
TRBJ2-7	TRBV4-3	CASSRRWEVTYEQYF
TRBJ1-1	TRBV7-6	CASSRANTEAFF
TRBJ2-7	TRBV30	CAWGGYEQYF
TRBJ1-2	TRBV7-9	CASSLATYNYGYTF
TRBJ2-5	TRBV9	CASSVVDRETQYF
TRBJ1-2	TRBV7-2	CASSLAAEQGADYGYTF
TRBJ1-1	TRBV29-1	CSAQRQDRFEAFF
TRBJ1-1	TRBV5-1	CASKTDLNTEAFF
TRBJ2-2	TRBV4-1	CASSQEEGRNGELFF
TRBJ2-3	TRBV19	CASSIVGRRGADTQYF
TRBJ2-1	TRBV11-3	CASSLGLTSGSPNNEQFF
TRBJ2-6	TRBV2	CASSATGANVLTF
TRBJ1-6	TRBV7-2	CASSSSWGADSPLHF
TRBJ2-2	TRBV5-1	CASRTGGDTGELFF
TRBJ2-1	TRBV2	CASGGTSGSHEQFF
TRBJ1-2	TRBV6-5	CASRSTERFYGYTF
TRBJ1-5	TRBV10-3	CAISPDPIPQHF
TRBJ1-3	TRBV5-1	CASSLAGGGNTIYF
TRBJ1-5	TRBV6-1	CASSEGINQPQHF